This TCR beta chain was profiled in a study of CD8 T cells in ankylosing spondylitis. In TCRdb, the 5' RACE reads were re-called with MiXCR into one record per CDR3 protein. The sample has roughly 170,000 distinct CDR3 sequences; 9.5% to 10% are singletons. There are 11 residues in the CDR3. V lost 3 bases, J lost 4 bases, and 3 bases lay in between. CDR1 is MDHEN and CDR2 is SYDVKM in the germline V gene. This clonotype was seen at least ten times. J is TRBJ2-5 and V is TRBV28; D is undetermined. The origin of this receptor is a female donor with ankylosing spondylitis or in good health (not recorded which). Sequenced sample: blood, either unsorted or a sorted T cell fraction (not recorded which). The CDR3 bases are TGTGCCAGCAGTTTTCGAGAGACCCAGTACTTC. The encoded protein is CASSFRETQYF.